This entry lists 3 T cell receptor beta chains sequenced from one sample in a study of CD8+CD57+ T cells in acquired aplastic anemia. Those patients picked for sequencing had displayed CD8+CD57+ cell expansion on flow cytometry. TCR beta VDJ combinations and CDR3 sequences were profiled from genomic DNA. Via MiXCR, TCRdb re-called the reads, giving one row per CDR3 protein. The profile shows around 170,000 distinct CDR3 sequences, roughly 45% of them singletons. Sequences were obtained from sorted CD4+, CD8+, or CD8+CD57+ T cells (not recorded which) from PBMCs. Source of these receptors: a human donor with aplastic anemia.

The chain joins TRBV2 to TRBJ1-1; D is unresolved. Germline lookup yields CDR1 SNHLY and CDR2 FYNNEI. The V end lost 1 base, the J end lost 0 bases, and 9 bases lay between the germline ends. CDR3 length: 15 amino acids. Written as DNA, the CDR3 is TGTGCCAGCAGTGAAGGGCACTCCCTGAACACTGAAGCTTTCTTT. Protein product: CASSEGHSLNTEAFF.

The sample holds one count of this clonotype. This chain links TRBV19 with TRBJ1-6, with TRBD1 as a possible D gene (5 bases). The CDR3 loop spans 13 amino acids. Trimming took 8 bases from V and 6 from J, leaving 11 bases between them. Germline values: CDR1 LNHDA, CDR2 SQIVND (reference sequence). The CDR3 region is CASSGRPNSPLHF. DNA for the CDR3: TGTGCCAGTTCGGGACGCCCTAATTCACCCCTCCACTTT.

This clonotype has at least ten counts. CDR3 sequence (DNA): TGCGCCAGCAGCTCCAAAGAGACCCAGTACTTC. Translated, it gives CASSSKETQYF. The J gene is TRBJ2-5, the V gene TRBV5-1; D remains unclear. This CDR3 is built from 11 residues. Germline CDR1 reads SGHRS; CDR2 reads YFSETQ. V was pared by 3 bases and J by 3 bases, with 3 bases between.